The 10 T cell receptor beta chains below were found in one sample sequenced in a study of blood T cell repertoires in COVID-19. The repertoire was sequenced with immunoSEQ multiplex PCR; TCRdb's copy has only in-frame clones and lacks some. Here the sample spans about 240,000 clones, approximately 80% being singletons. The sample was peripheral blood. The origin of the receptors is a woman older than 75 with acute or convalescent COVID-19.

This chain links TRBV20-1 with TRBJ2-1, with TRBD1 matching over 7 bases. Germline V gene lookup returns CDR1 DFQATT and CDR2 SNEGSKA (reference sequence). This CDR3 has 14 residues. Unmatched junction bases numbered 9, after V lost 3 bases and J lost 7 bases. This chain's CDR3 is CSASDGTVRNEQFF. The DNA of the CDR3 is TGCAGTGCTAGTGACGGGACAGTGCGGAATGAGCAGTTCTTC.

The V and J genes are TRBV5-1 and TRBJ1-3; possibly TRBD1 for D (5 bases). The CDR3 extends over 15 amino acids. Germline values: CDR1 SGHRS, CDR2 YFSETQ. Trimming cost V 0 bases and J 2 bases, with 9 bases left between them. The CDR3 sequence: CASSLEAGTGNTIYF. As DNA, the CDR3 is TGCGCCAGCAGCTTGGAGGCAGGGACTGGAAACACCATATATTTT.

The chain has TRBV18 and TRBJ1-5; D is ambiguous. Trimming removed 1 base at V and 1 base at J, with 5 bases between. In germline, CDR1 is KGHSH, CDR2 LQKENI. The CDR3 is 14 residues long. Written as DNA, the CDR3 is TGTGCCAGCTCACCACTACAGAGCAATCAGCCCCAGCATTTT. This codes for CASSPLQSNQPQHF.

The V gene is TRBV4-1, the J gene TRBJ2-2; 11 bases map to TRBD2. Germline V CDR1 and CDR2: MGHRA, YSYEKL. Unmatched junction bases numbered 12, after V lost 3 bases and J lost 6 bases. This CDR3 has 18 amino acids. CDR3 nucleotide sequence: TGCGCCAGCAGCCAGCGTCCCGACTTAGCGGGGGGGCCCGGGGAGCTGTTTTTT. This translates into CASSQRPDLAGGPGELFF.

The chain joins TRBV5-6 to TRBJ1-3, with no clear D. Trimming cost V 3 bases and J 4 bases, with 11 bases left between them. The length of the CDR3 is 14 residues. Germline CDR1 SGHDT, CDR2 YYEEEE. The CDR3 region has the DNA TGTGCCAGCAGCTGGGGTGGACTCGGAAACACCATATATTTT. Its translation is CASSWGGLGNTIYF.

The rearrangement uses TRBV7-9 and TRBJ1-2; 9 bases map to TRBD1. The CDR3 sequence is 13 residues long. Trimming took 7 bases from V and 7 from J; bases not matched to a gene: 7. Germline V gene data show CDR1 as SEHNR and CDR2 as FQNEAQ (reference sequence). The CDR3 region has the DNA TGTGCCAGCAAGACGACAGGGGGAGGTGGCTACACCTTC. Its translation is CASKTTGGGGYTF.

The chain links TRBV3-1 (or the pseudogene TRBV3-2) to TRBJ1-4, with 7 bases fitting TRBD1. CDR1 is LGHDT and CDR2 is YNNKEL in the germline V gene (reference sequence). J was trimmed by 6 bases and V by 7 bases; bases with no gene match: 5. The CDR3 is made up of 13 amino acids. CDR3 bases: TGTGCCAGCAATCGGCAGGGGGATGAAAAACTGTTTTTT. Protein sequence: CASNRQGDEKLFF.

The V call is TRBV9, the J call TRBJ2-3, with 8 nucleotides matching TRBD1. This CDR3 has 15 residues. Germline V gene sequence: CDR1 SGDLS, CDR2 YYNGEE. The J segment lost 3 bases and the V segment lost 0 bases, leaving 3 bases of the junction unmatched. CDR3 coding DNA: TGTGCCAGCAGCGTAGTTACAGGGGGGACAGATACGCAGTATTTT. Amino acid sequence: CASSVVTGGTDTQYF.

The chain combines TRBV7-9 with TRBJ2-4; D is undetermined. The CDR3 has 14 residues. V lost 2 bases and J lost 0, with 5 bases in between. Per germline, CDR1 SEHNR and CDR2 FQNEAQ (reference sequence). The CDR3 sequence: CASSLSIAKNIQYF. The DNA of the CDR3 is TGTGCCAGCAGCTTAAGCATAGCCAAAAACATTCAGTACTTC. Full variable domain (rest looked up from reference TRBV7-9 and TRBJ2-4): DTGVSQNPRHKITKRGQNVTFRCDPISEHNRLYWYRQTLGQGPEFLTYFQNEAQLEKSRLLSDRFSAERPKGSFSTLEIQRTEQGDSAMYLCASSLSIAKNIQYFGAGTRLSVL.

This clone was picked up a small number of times. The gene calls are TRBV29-1 and TRBJ2-1; 8 bases line up with TRBD2. CDR1 is SQVTM and CDR2 is ANQGSEA in the germline V gene. J was trimmed by 6 bases and V by 6 bases; bases with no gene match: 10. CDR3 length: 14 amino acids. The CDR3 DNA follows: TGCAGCGTGGTAGCGGGGTATGGAGGCAATGAGCAGTTCTTC. It is translated as CSVVAGYGGNEQFF.